Listed here is a single T cell receptor beta chain. Its antigen is undetermined. One end of the junction varies from germline; a read error may be responsible. The CDR3 spans 19 residues. Germline assignment: CDR1 LGHNA and CDR2 YSLEER. The entry originates in a study of cytomegalovirus exposure and HLA in healthy donors. Use of 60 Vbeta and 13 Jbeta primers characterized the PCR. Generated by immunoSEQ multiplex PCR, the TCRdb table keeps only in-frame clones and is missing some. This sample has about 210,000 clones, with about 80% found just once. Study-wide points: What a later analysis showed was that several of the most significant clusters appeared linked to common viral pathogens. Analysis performed later showed TCR beta chains linked to HLA being more clonally expanded than equally common others. In presence/absence analyses, roughly uniform sequencing depth across donors was assumed.

Material for sequencing was PBMCs. The source is a woman in her forties or fifties in good health and CMV-seropositive. V is TRBV4-3 and J is TRBJ2-7; 7 bases fit TRBD1. The CDR3 protein is CASSQEATHVDRAAYGQYF. The CDR3 coding sequence is TGCGCCAGCAGCCAAGAAGCGACGCATGTCGACAGGGCCGCGTACGGGCAGTACTTC.